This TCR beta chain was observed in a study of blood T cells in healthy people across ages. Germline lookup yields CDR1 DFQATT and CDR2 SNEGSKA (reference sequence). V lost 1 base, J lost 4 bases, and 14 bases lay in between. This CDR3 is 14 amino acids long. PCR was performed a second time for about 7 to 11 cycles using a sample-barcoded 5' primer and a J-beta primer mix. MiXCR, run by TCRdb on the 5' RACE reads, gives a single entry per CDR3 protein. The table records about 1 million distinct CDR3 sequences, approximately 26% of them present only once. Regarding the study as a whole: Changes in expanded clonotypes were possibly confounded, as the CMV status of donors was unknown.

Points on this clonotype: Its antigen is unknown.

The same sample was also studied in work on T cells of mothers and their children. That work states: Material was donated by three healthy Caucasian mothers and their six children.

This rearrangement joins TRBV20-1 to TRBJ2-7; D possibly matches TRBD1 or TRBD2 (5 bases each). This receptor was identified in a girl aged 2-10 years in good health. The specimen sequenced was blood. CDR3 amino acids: CSARAGLGGYEQYF. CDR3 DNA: TGCAGTGCTAGAGCGGGGCTTGGCGGGTACGAGCAGTACTTC.